This is a list of T cell receptor beta chains from one sample in a study of blood T cell repertoires in COVID-19. Clones were read by immunoSEQ multiplex PCR, and TCRdb kept only the in-frame ones, dropping some. The profile covers 40,000 to 50,000 clones, with 75% to 95% appearing a single time and 6.4% taken by the ten largest. What was sequenced was peripheral blood. The origin of the receptors is a man in his 70s with active COVID-19. The conserved cysteine and the conserved F or W are not part of the CDR3 here.

J	V	CDR3
TRBJ2-5	TRBV19	ASSMGQKETQY
TRBJ2-7	TRBV7-2	ASMLTGRVQY
TRBJ2-1	TRBV6-2/TRBV6-3	ASSYLGQGVYNEQF
TRBJ2-1	TRBV7-2	ASSHRGGEQF
TRBJ2-7	TRBV5-4	ASSPRLPGQGYEQY
TRBJ1-3	TRBV5-5	ASSKGTDPSGNTIY
TRBJ1-2	TRBV4-2	ASSKPGQGTGYT
TRBJ2-7	TRBV5-1	ASSFDTGGRYEQY
TRBJ2-3	TRBV28	ASTELPTDTQY
TRBJ2-3	TRBV7-9	ASSLVPSLAGGPDTQY
TRBJ2-5	TRBV4-3	ASSGKLAGKETQY
TRBJ2-7	TRBV18	ASSPPSSYEQY
TRBJ2-5	TRBV5-4	ASRRGLAGGNQETQY
TRBJ2-7	TRBV5-1	ASSTGTSIYEQY
TRBJ2-2	TRBV7-2	ASSSRAGSNTGELF
TRBJ1-2	TRBV5-4	ASSLVGTGDGDT
TRBJ1-1	TRBV30	AWNDRANTEAF
TRBJ1-3	TRBV4-3	ASSQDPGKSSGNTIY
TRBJ1-2	TRBV30	AWSTPDRVYGYT
TRBJ2-7	TRBV6-6	ASTTPGLEQY
TRBJ2-2	TRBV6-5	ASRGVAGELF
TRBJ1-3	TRBV12-5	ASGPTGLSGNTIY
TRBJ2-3	TRBV19	ASSLLTSGGLDTQY
TRBJ1-2	TRBV10-3	AISGQGRGYT
TRBJ2-1	TRBV30	AWSAPPAPDSPQF
TRBJ2-1	TRBV29-1	SGHRTGGGGEQF
TRBJ2-6	TRBV15	ATSRSRGAGANVLT
TRBJ1-6	TRBV28	ASSNRDRDTPPLH
TRBJ1-5	TRBV19	ASTTGGRYNNQPQH
TRBJ2-5	TRBV5-6	ASSLVGTGQGETQY
TRBJ2-2	TRBV7-3	ASSTERGPNTGELF
TRBJ1-1	TRBV18	ASSPRNPGQVLMNTEAF
TRBJ1-1	TRBV12-3/TRBV12-4	ASSTQVNTEAF
TRBJ2-5	TRBV5-1	ASGSLGTSGAQETQY
TRBJ2-1	TRBV5-1	ASSLAAGQGALHLQF
TRBJ2-4	TRBV28	ASSWGNKNIQY
TRBJ2-3	TRBV24-1	ATSDRTGGQDTQY
TRBJ2-4	TRBV30	AWDSGLDRIQY
TRBJ1-5	TRBV9	ASSVDGRGGNQPQH
TRBJ1-2	TRBV5-4	ASSYPDREEGYT
TRBJ1-3	TRBV11-2	ASSHFIGGVHSGNTIY
TRBJ1-1	TRBV19	ASSILGQNTEAF
TRBJ1-1	TRBV18	ASSREGALTEAF
TRBJ1-4	TRBV4-3	ASSQDIREKLF
TRBJ2-3	TRBV23-1	ASRIETGALFRSTDTQY